This entry describes one T cell receptor beta chain. Its antigen is not identified. The table came from immunoSEQ multiplex PCR; TCRdb's copy has only in-frame clones and leaves some out. The sample carries approximately 180,000 clones, more than 75% recorded once. The sample belongs to a study of T cell responses to AZD1222 COVID-19 vaccine. Findings and limits, study-wide: In a largely white British group with more females than males, clonal diversity was possibly underestimated. Across the whole spike, CD4 TCRs peaked at regions 160-218 and 743-854. With two AZD1222 doses given, Spike-specific TCR breadth and depth both rose. At baseline, seropositivity was found in only six AZD1222 recipients.

Germline CDR1 reads GTSNPN; CDR2 reads SVGIG (reference sequence). V gave up 5 bases and J gave up 9 bases, with 14 bases separating them. This CDR3 has 12 amino acids. This clonotype was obtained from an adult who received the AZD1222 COVID-19 vaccine. The sample in question was peripheral blood, obtained 28 days after the second AZD1222 dose. The gene calls are TRBV30 and TRBJ1-5, with D perhaps TRBD1 (5 bases). The DNA for the CDR3 is TGTGCCTGGCAAGGGGATGTCGGGCCCCAGCATTTT. It is translated as CAWQGDVGPQHF.